This T cell receptor beta chain was sequenced during a study of blood T cell repertoires in COVID-19. Study as a whole: PBMCs, B-cell-depleted T cells, or T cells were the source of the cDNA or gDNA that made up the material.

Some clones are missing from TCRdb's copy, which holds only in-frame ones; the method was immunoSEQ multiplex PCR. Among about 120,000 clones, about nine tenths were seen once, and the ten largest hold roughly 2%. Germline CDR1 SGHNT, CDR2 YYREEE (reference sequence). The V gene lost 2 bases and the J gene lost 1 base, with 12 bases spanning the gap. The CDR3 sequence is 15 residues long. The receptor comes from a human donor with active COVID-19. The donor label of this sample is uncertain. V usage is TRBV5-4 and J usage is TRBJ1-1, with D possibly matching TRBD1 (6 bases). The sequenced material came from peripheral blood. The CDR3 sequence: CASSFPMTGNTEAFF. The DNA of the CDR3 is TGTGCCAGCAGCTTCCCTATGACAGGGAACACTGAAGCTTTCTTT. Together with reference TRBV5-4 and TRBJ1-1, the CDR3 gives the full variable domain: ETGVTQSPTHLIKTRGQQVTLRCSSQSGHNTVSWYQQALGQGPQFIFQYYREEENGRGNFPPRFSGLQFPNYSSELNVNALELDDSALYLCASSFPMTGNTEAFFGQGTRLTVV.